These 20 T cell receptor beta chains were all obtained from the same sample, sequenced in a study of blood T cell repertoires in COVID-19. Measured with immunoSEQ multiplex PCR; TCRdb has only the in-frame clones, and not every one. In the table there are about 120,000 clones, nearly 90% of which are singletons. The sequencing input was peripheral blood. The receptors originated from a human donor in a cohort sampled during active COVID-19.

The gene calls are TRBV5-6 and TRBJ2-7, with D possibly matching TRBD2 (5 bases). The V and J ends lost 4 bases and 2 bases respectively, with 7 bases between them. Germline loops: CDR1 SGHDT, CDR2 YYEEEE. The CDR3 has 12 amino acids. The CDR3 DNA reads TGTGCCAGCAGCCGGGGAACCTACGAGCAGTACTTC. Its protein product is CASSRGTYEQYF.

This chain connects TRBV4-2 to TRBJ2-1; 8 bases are a match to TRBD2. Germline assignment: CDR1 LGHNA and CDR2 YNFKEQ. The CDR3 spans 17 residues. Trimming at V came to 0 bases and at J to 3 bases, leaving 7 bases not matched to a gene. CDR3 DNA sequence: TGTGCCAGCAGCCAAGAGCTAGTACTAGCGGTCTACAATGAGCAGTTCTTC. It is translated as CASSQELVLAVYNEQFF.

Concerning this clone itself: Other DNA sequences of this sample code for an identical CDR3. Here the CDR3 DNA reads TGTGCCAGCAGCCCAGACAGGTCCAATGAAAAACTGTTTTTT. Translated, it gives CASSPDRSNEKLFF. This chain connects TRBV7-2 to TRBJ1-4; D might be TRBD1 (6 bases). The V and J ends lost 5 bases and 5 bases respectively, with 12 bases between them. Germline V gene lookup returns CDR1 SGHTA and CDR2 FQGNSA. The CDR3 has 14 amino acids.

The chain is built from TRBV3-1 (or the pseudogene TRBV3-2) and TRBJ1-5; 8 nucleotides line up with TRBD1. J lost 2 bases, V lost 6 bases, and 3 bases had no gene match. The length of the CDR3 is 14 residues. The germline CDR1 and CDR2 sequences are LGHDT and YNNKEL (reference sequence). The CDR3 region is CASSGTGGNQPQHF. The CDR3 coding sequence is TGTGCCAGCAGTGGGACAGGCGGCAATCAGCCCCAGCATTTT.

This clone came up a few times. The chain recombines TRBV6-5 with TRBJ2-5; D is possibly TRBD1 (6 bases). From germline, CDR1 is MNHEY and CDR2 SVGAGI. Trimming took 8 bases from V and 5 from J, leaving 9 bases between them. CDR3 length: 11 residues. The DNA for the CDR3 is TGTGCCAGCTTAAGGGGGGAGACCCAGTACTTC. Encoded protein: CASLRGETQYF.

The rearrangement links TRBV4-2 to TRBJ2-1; 12 bases match TRBD2. Germline CDR1 is LGHNA and CDR2 is YNFKEQ. The CDR3 covers 20 residues. The V gene end was trimmed by 0 bases and the J gene end by 6 bases; junction bases not matched to a gene: 15. CDR3 protein: CASSQDFWLAGGPEINEQFF. CDR3 coding DNA: TGTGCCAGCAGCCAAGATTTCTGGCTAGCGGGAGGGCCAGAGATCAATGAGCAGTTCTTC.

This clone was detected a few times. This chain uses TRBV30 with TRBJ1-1; weak D call: TRBD1 (6 bases). This CDR3 is built from 13 residues. CDR1 is GTSNPN, CDR2 SVGIG, per germline (reference sequence). Deletions cut 4 bases from V and 1 base from J, with 10 bases between. The CDR3 bases are TGTGCCTGGAATAGGGACAAGAACACTGAAGCTTTCTTT. It codes for CAWNRDKNTEAFF.

This chain connects TRBV6-5 to TRBJ1-6; D may be TRBD1 (6 bases). The CDR3 has 15 residues. The germline CDR1 and CDR2 sequences are MNHEY and SVGAGI. V dropped 4 bases and J dropped 3 bases, with 10 bases sitting between them. The CDR3 is CASSSDSFYNSPLHF. CDR3 DNA sequence: TGTGCCAGCAGTTCGGACAGTTTCTATAATTCACCCCTCCACTTT.

The chain has TRBV6-5 and TRBJ2-5, with D possibly being TRBD2 (5 bases). CDR1 MNHEY and CDR2 SVGAGI come from the germline V gene. V lost 10 bases and J 5 bases, leaving 14 bases between the germline ends. The CDR3 sequence is 12 residues long. CDR3 amino acids: CATRRGSETQYF. CDR3 nucleotide sequence: TGTGCCACCAGACGGGGATCGGAGACCCAGTACTTC.

This clone was detected once. This rearrangement joins TRBV7-2 to TRBJ1-1; 7 bases line up with TRBD1. Germline V gene sequence: CDR1 SGHTA, CDR2 FQGNSA. Losses at the gene ends were 1 base for V and 7 bases for J; bases not matched to a gene: 9. The CDR3 has 15 amino acids. Here the CDR3 reads CASSLGRQGTNEAFF. The CDR3 coding sequence is TGTGCCAGCAGCTTAGGCAGACAGGGCACCAATGAAGCTTTCTTT. The complete variable domain, with remaining parts taken from reference TRBV7-2 and TRBJ1-1, reads GAGVSQSPSNKVTEKGKDVELRCDPISGHTALYWYRQSLGQGLEFLIYFQGNSAPDKSGLPSDRFSAERTGGSVSTLTIQRTQQEDSAVYLCASSLGRQGTNEAFFGQGTRLTVV.

This sequence joins TRBV28 and TRBJ2-6; 8 bases agree with TRBD1. The V and J ends lost 6 bases and 4 bases, in that order; junction bases with no gene match: 8. CDR1 is MDHEN and CDR2 is SYDVKM in the germline V gene. This CDR3 has 16 amino acids. DNA of the CDR3: TGTGCCAGCAGGTCCCAGGGGGCGGGAGGGGCCAACGTCCTGACTTTC. It is translated as CASRSQGAGGANVLTF.

The chain links TRBV5-1 to TRBJ1-1, with no clear D. Trimming cost V 0 bases and J 8 bases, with 20 bases left between them. Per the germline V gene, CDR1 is SGHRS and CDR2 is YFSETQ. The CDR3 is made up of 16 amino acids. CDR3 nucleotides: TGCGCCAGCAGCTTGGCCGGCAACAGCCCCGTTCCCGAAGCTTTCTTT. It specifies CASSLAGNSPVPEAFF.

The V and J genes are TRBV28 and TRBJ2-7; 8 bases match TRBD2. The CDR3 spans 16 residues. The ends lost 2 bases at V and 1 base at J; junction bases unmatched: 7. The germline V gene encodes CDR1 MDHEN and CDR2 SYDVKM. The DNA for the CDR3 is TGTGCCAGCAGTTTAACGGCGGGGGGTTTTTCCTACGAGCAGTACTTC. The encoded protein is CASSLTAGGFSYEQYF.

The chain recombines TRBV5-6 with TRBJ1-2; TRBD1 matches 7 bases. The CDR3 contains 16 residues. The germline gives CDR1 SGHDT, CDR2 YYEEEE. J gave up 1 base and V 3 bases, and 9 bases lay outside the gene matches. The CDR3 loop reads CASSSDTGVGNYGYTF. In DNA form, the CDR3 reads TGTGCCAGCAGCTCTGATACAGGGGTTGGTAACTATGGCTACACCTTC. Based on the CDR3 plus reference TRBV5-6 and TRBJ1-2, the full variable domain is DAGVTQSPTHLIKTRGQQVTLRCSPKSGHDTVSWYQQALGQGPQFIFQYYEEEERQRGNFPDRFSGHQFPNYSSELNVNALLLGDSALYLCASSSDTGVGNYGYTFGSGTRLTVV.

V and J are TRBV14 and TRBJ2-7; TRBD1 might be the D (6 bases). The V gene's germline CDR1 is SGHDN and CDR2 FVKESK. V lost 4 bases to trimming and J lost 4 bases, with 17 bases between them. The CDR3 consists of 15 residues. The CDR3 reads CASSPMPGQPYEQYF. The DNA for the CDR3 is TGTGCCAGCAGCCCTATGCCCGGACAGCCTTACGAGCAGTACTTC.

This clone was counted only a few times. The genes are TRBV6-6 and TRBJ2-7; a possible D gene is TRBD1 (6 bases). The CDR3 consists of 14 residues. V lost 5 bases, J lost 3 bases, and 14 bases lay in between. The V gene's germline CDR1 is MNHNY and CDR2 SVGAGI (reference sequence). CDR3 nucleotide sequence: TGTGCCAGCAGTCCAACAGGGAGACACTACGAGCAGTACTTC. Amino acids: CASSPTGRHYEQYF.

This chain connects TRBV6-4 to TRBJ1-1, with D unclear. The CDR3 is 14 residues long. CDR1 and CDR2 from the germline V gene are MRHNA and SNTAGT. The V and J ends lost 0 bases and 7 bases respectively, with 12 bases between them. The CDR3, as DNA: TGTGCCAGCAGTGACTCGGTCCTTCTCGGTGAAGCTTTCTTT. Translating gives CASSDSVLLGEAFF.

The chain carries TRBV28 and TRBJ2-1; 9 bases fit TRBD2. This CDR3 is built from 17 residues. J lost 1 base, V lost 4 bases, and 8 bases had no gene match. The germline gives CDR1 MDHEN, CDR2 SYDVKM. CDR3 nucleotides: TGTGCCAGCAGTTCTTTGGCGGGAGGGGAATCCTACAATGAGCAGTTCTTC. Encoded protein: CASSSLAGGESYNEQFF.

The chain recombines TRBV20-1 with TRBJ2-7, with a tentative D call TRBD2 (5 bases). The germline CDR1 and CDR2 sequences are DFQATT and SNEGSKA (reference sequence). The CDR3 length is 15 residues. V lost 6 bases to trimming and J lost 4 bases, with 22 bases between them. The CDR3 protein is CSASALRGGNYEQYF. CDR3 DNA sequence: TGCAGTGCCAGTGCACTGCGCGGAGGTAATTACGAGCAGTACTTC.

The rearrangement links TRBV7-8 to TRBJ1-1; 8 bases fit TRBD1. The germline V gene has CDR1 SGHVS and CDR2 FQNEAQ. CDR3 length: 19 residues. V trimming: 5 bases; J trimming: 0 bases; junction bases outside the gene matches: 17. The CDR3 region is CASSPSRTGLDHVNTEAFF. The CDR3 nucleotides are TGTGCCAGCAGCCCTAGTCGGACAGGGCTGGATCACGTGAACACTGAAGCTTTCTTT.